The 28 T cell receptor beta chains below come from one sample, sequenced in a study of blood T cell repertoires in COVID-19. TCRdb's copy holds only in-frame clones and misses some; the assay was immunoSEQ multiplex PCR. The sample lists 84,000 or so clones, approximately 80% occurring once. Source material: peripheral blood. All receptors derive from a man between 65 and 79 years old with COVID-19, enrolled during active disease.

This clone was counted a few times. V gene TRBV7-9 combines with J gene TRBJ1-1, with D uncertain. There are 12 residues in the CDR3. The germline V gene encodes CDR1 SEHNR and CDR2 FQNEAQ (reference sequence). V lost 7 bases, J lost 5 bases, and 11 bases lay in between. CDR3 nucleotide sequence: TGTGCCAGCAACGGACTTTGGACTGAAGCTTTCTTT. It specifies CASNGLWTEAFF.

This clone was detected only a few times. The rearrangement uses TRBV5-1 and TRBJ2-5, with D tentatively TRBD1 (5 bases). The CDR3 has 13 residues. Germline CDR1 is SGHRS and CDR2 is YFSETQ. V shed 4 bases and J shed 0 bases, with 7 bases lying between them. CDR3 DNA: TGCGCCAGCAGCCTGACAGACCAAGAGACCCAGTACTTC. This translates into CASSLTDQETQYF.

A remark on this clone: This clone may be a read error of a much larger clone one base away. At the DNA level, this CDR3 is encoded by other sequences in the same sample as well. This chain joins TRBV28 and TRBJ1-6; 9 bases map to TRBD1. Looked up from germline, CDR1 is MDHEN and CDR2 is SYDVKM. The V and J ends lost 6 bases and 6 bases, in that order; junction bases with no gene match: 3. The CDR3 is 14 residues long. CDR3 in amino acids: CASSLGQGNSPLHF. CDR3 coding DNA: TGTGCCAGCAGCCTGGGACAGGGTAATTCACCCCTCCACTTT.

V usage is TRBV12-3 or TRBV12-4 and J usage is TRBJ1-2; TRBD1 aligns across 7 bases. The CDR3 covers 13 residues. The trim removed 5 bases at V and 3 bases at J, leaving 3 bases unmatched. Here the CDR3 reads CASSHGQDYGYTF. As DNA, the CDR3 is TGTGCCAGCAGTCACGGACAGGACTATGGCTACACCTTC.

The chain recombines TRBV28 with TRBJ1-6; D might be TRBD1 (6 bases). The CDR3 loop spans 16 amino acids. Germline CDR1 MDHEN, CDR2 SYDVKM. Trimming took 7 bases from V and 5 from J, leaving 18 bases between them. The CDR3 here is CASIPGGGADNSPLHF. The DNA of the CDR3 is TGTGCCAGCATTCCTGGCGGGGGGGCGGATAATTCACCCCTCCACTTT.

The V and J genes are TRBV5-4 and TRBJ1-2; 8 bases align to TRBD1. The CDR3 totals 14 residues. The V gene end was trimmed by 2 bases and the J gene end by 6 bases; junction bases not matched to a gene: 6. Germline V gives CDR1 SGHNT, CDR2 YYREEE (reference sequence). In nucleotides, the CDR3 is TGTGCCAGCAGCTTCGCGCAGGGGGCGGATGGCTACACCTTC. Protein product: CASSFAQGADGYTF. Using reference TRBV5-4 and TRBJ1-2 for the parts outside the CDR3, the full variable domain is ETGVTQSPTHLIKTRGQQVTLRCSSQSGHNTVSWYQQALGQGPQFIFQYYREEENGRGNFPPRFSGLQFPNYSSELNVNALELDDSALYLCASSFAQGADGYTFGSGTRLTVV.

The chain combines TRBV20-1 with TRBJ2-5; D remains unclear. The CDR3 has 11 amino acids. Germline-derived CDR1 and CDR2 are DFQATT and SNEGSKA (reference sequence). V was shortened by 8 bases and J by 2 bases, with 9 bases between the two germline ends. The CDR3 spells CSPFGQETQYF. For the CDR3, the DNA is TGCAGTCCATTCGGGCAAGAGACCCAGTACTTC.

This chain connects TRBV12-3 or TRBV12-4 to TRBJ2-7, with D possibly matching TRBD2 (6 bases). V shed 7 bases and J shed 6 bases, with 13 bases lying between them. The CDR3 runs 12 residues. The CDR3 is CASKYLGGEQYF. Written as DNA, the CDR3 is TGTGCCAGCAAATATTTGGGGGGCGAGCAGTACTTC.

This clone occurred many times. The rearrangement links TRBV4-2 to TRBJ2-5; 14 bases fit TRBD2. Germline V gene lookup returns CDR1 LGHNA and CDR2 YNFKEQ. The CDR3 consists of 16 residues. Trimming took 3 bases from V and 3 from J; bases not matched to a gene: 3. As DNA, the CDR3 is TGTGCCAGCAGCCAGGGGACTAGCGGGAGTGAAGAGACCCAGTACTTC. Translated, it gives CASSQGTSGSEETQYF.

J is TRBJ2-1 and V is TRBV29-1; 7 bases are a match to TRBD2. CDR1 and CDR2 (germline): SQVTM, ANQGSEA. V lost 3 bases to trimming and J lost 5 bases; unmatched junction nucleotides: 10. The CDR3 contains 15 residues. CDR3 region: CSVDRTGTINNEQFF. The CDR3 coding sequence is TGCAGCGTTGATAGAACCGGGACTATAAACAATGAGCAGTTCTTC.

The chain is built from TRBV28 and TRBJ1-2; D remains unclear. With 3 bases removed from V and 5 bases from J, the gap between germline ends came to 19 bases. Germline values: CDR1 MDHEN, CDR2 SYDVKM. The CDR3 contains 16 residues. In DNA form, the CDR3 reads TGTGCCAGCAGTTTGCCGGACCTGGCGGGGTCTTATGGCTACACCTTC. It codes for CASSLPDLAGSYGYTF.

The chain joins TRBV18 to TRBJ1-6; the D is unclear. The V gene lost 4 bases and the J gene lost 0 bases, with 10 bases spanning the gap. From germline, CDR1 is KGHSH and CDR2 LQKENI. This CDR3 has 16 residues. CDR3 residues: CASSQFPSSYNSPLHF. In DNA, the CDR3 is TGTGCCAGCTCACAGTTCCCGAGCTCCTATAATTCACCCCTCCACTTT.

The J gene is TRBJ2-1, the V gene TRBV29-1; 8 bases agree with TRBD1. Unmatched junction bases numbered 8, after V lost 7 bases and J lost 6 bases. The germline V gene encodes CDR1 SQVTM and CDR2 ANQGSEA. The length of the CDR3 is 13 residues. CDR3 protein: CSGDRGVGNEQFF. CDR3 nucleotides: TGCAGCGGCGACAGGGGCGTCGGCAATGAGCAGTTCTTC.

This chain connects TRBV7-9 to TRBJ1-5, with 8 bases that match TRBD1. V lost 4 bases and J lost 0; bases outside the gene matches: 11. This CDR3 has 18 amino acids. The germline V gene has CDR1 SEHNR and CDR2 FQNEAQ (reference sequence). The CDR3 loop reads CASSYGTGRLYSNQPQHF. CDR3 sequence (DNA): TGTGCCAGCAGCTATGGGACAGGCAGGCTTTATAGCAATCAGCCCCAGCATTTT.

This chain links TRBV5-6 with TRBJ1-2, with TRBD1 as a possible D gene (6 bases). The germline V gene has CDR1 SGHDT and CDR2 YYEEEE. The CDR3 extends over 15 amino acids. Trimming cost V 3 bases and J 2 bases, with 14 bases left between them. The CDR3 protein is CASSSGPTGNYGYTF. DNA of the CDR3: TGTGCCAGCAGCTCCGGACCGACAGGAAACTATGGCTACACCTTC.

The chain carries TRBV19 and TRBJ1-5, with D perhaps matching TRBD1 (5 bases). The CDR3 has 16 residues. In germline, CDR1 is LNHDA, CDR2 SQIVND (reference sequence). V lost 3 bases and J lost 3, with 15 bases in between. DNA for the CDR3: TGTGCCAGTAGTATCAACCCCGGGACTTTCAATCAGCCCCAGCATTTT. Protein sequence: CASSINPGTFNQPQHF.

The CDR3 loop is CASRPSGGTSGNTIYF. CDR3 sequence (DNA): TGTGCCAGCAGGCCTTCAGGGGGAACCTCTGGAAACACCATATATTTT. The rearrangement uses TRBV7-2 and TRBJ1-3; 7 nucleotides align to TRBD1. Germline V gene sequence: CDR1 SGHTA, CDR2 FQGNSA. The trim removed 6 bases at V and 0 bases at J, leaving 8 bases unmatched. The CDR3 has 16 residues.

The gene calls are TRBV15 and TRBJ2-7, with TRBD2 identical over 9 bases. The V segment lost 1 base and the J segment 6 bases; nucleotides outside the gene matches: 4. This CDR3 has 14 residues. Looked up from germline, CDR1 is LNHNV and CDR2 is YYDKDF (reference sequence). The CDR3 loop is CATSRGGRALEQYF. CDR3 DNA: TGTGCCACCAGCAGAGGCGGGAGGGCCCTCGAGCAGTACTTC. Filled out from reference TRBV15 and TRBJ2-7, the complete variable domain reads DAMVIQNPRYQVTQFGKPVTLSCSQTLNHNVMYWYQQKSSQAPKLLFHYYDKDFNNEADTPDNFQSRRPNTSFCFLDIRSPGLGDTAMYLCATSRGGRALEQYFGPGTRLTVT.

The gene calls are TRBV7-2 and TRBJ2-4, with 8 bases identical to TRBD2. Germline lookup yields CDR1 SGHTA and CDR2 FQGNSA. The CDR3 length is 19 residues. V gave up 1 base and J gave up 0 bases; unmatched junction bases: 11. CDR3 nucleotide sequence: TGTGCCAGCAGCTTAGAACGGAGGGGTAGCGGGGTAGCCAAAAACATTCAGTACTTC. The encoded protein is CASSLERRGSGVAKNIQYF.

This rearrangement joins TRBV6-4 to TRBJ2-2, with D uncertain. Per germline, CDR1 MRHNA and CDR2 SNTAGT. The CDR3 loop spans 13 amino acids. V shed 8 bases and J shed 3 bases, with 10 bases lying between them. The CDR3 region has the DNA TGTGCCAGCCCTCACAGTTACACCGGGGAGCTGTTTTTT. This translates into CASPHSYTGELFF.

This clone is a singleton in its sample. This chain connects TRBV20-1 to TRBJ2-3; 7 bases are a match to TRBD2. V lost 3 bases and J lost 0; bases outside the gene matches: 6. This CDR3 has 15 residues. Germline assignment: CDR1 DFQATT and CDR2 SNEGSKA (reference sequence). The CDR3 sequence is CSASLASGSTDTQYF. CDR3 DNA sequence: TGCAGTGCTAGTCTGGCTAGCGGAAGCACAGATACGCAGTATTTT.

A few counts support this clone. The V gene is TRBV10-3, the J gene TRBJ2-7; TRBD1 aligns across 7 bases. This CDR3 contains 15 residues. Germline V CDR1 and CDR2: ENHRY, SYGVKD. Trimming cost V 0 bases and J 4 bases; bases outside gene matches: 6. This chain's CDR3 is CAISESRGGGYEQYF. In DNA, the CDR3 is TGTGCCATCAGTGAGTCGCGAGGGGGCGGGTACGAGCAGTACTTC.

The genes are TRBV6-5 and TRBJ1-2; D may be TRBD1 (6 bases). Deletions cut 0 bases from V and 8 bases from J, with 16 bases between. This CDR3 region has 15 residues. CDR1 is MNHEY, CDR2 SVGAGI, per germline. The CDR3 region has the DNA TGTGCCAGCAGTTACTCCTTGGGGGCCATAGGGGGCTACACCTTC. This gives the protein CASSYSLGAIGGYTF.

The rearrangement uses TRBV30 and TRBJ2-5, with TRBD1 matching 9 bases. Looked up from germline, CDR1 is GTSNPN and CDR2 is SVGIG (reference sequence). The J segment lost 5 bases and the V segment lost 5 bases, leaving 9 bases of the junction unmatched. The CDR3 contains 14 residues. The CDR3 DNA is TGTGCCTGGGAACAGGGGGCGTCTGGGGAGACCCAGTACTTC. Its protein product is CAWEQGASGETQYF.

This clone was found a few times. This chain uses TRBV7-9 with TRBJ2-1; 10 bases fit TRBD2. The V segment lost 5 bases and the J segment 0 bases; nucleotides outside the gene matches: 13. This CDR3 region has 19 residues. CDR1 and CDR2 (germline): SEHNR, FQNEAQ (reference sequence). The DNA for the CDR3 is TGTGCCAGCAGCCCTGCTCCGGGACTAGCGATTAGCTCCTACAATGAGCAGTTCTTC. Translation: CASSPAPGLAISSYNEQFF.

This chain uses TRBV7-9 with TRBJ1-2, with D uncertain. There are 12 residues in the CDR3. Germline CDR1 SEHNR, CDR2 FQNEAQ (reference sequence). V was clipped by 1 base and J by 6 bases, with 6 bases between them. The CDR3 protein is CASSLGEDGYTF. CDR3 bases: TGTGCCAGCAGCTTAGGGGAGGATGGCTACACCTTC.

Of note for this clone: An end of the junction does not agree with germline; a read error may underlie this. The rearrangement joins TRBV5-1 to TRBJ1-2; no reliable D call. The CDR3 totals 13 residues. Germline CDR1 is SGHRS and CDR2 is YFSETQ. The CDR3 here is CASSLVESYGYTF. CDR3 coding DNA: TGCGCCAGCAGCTTGGTGGAGAGCTATGGGTACACCTTC.

This sequence joins TRBV4-2 and TRBJ1-3; 7 bases map to TRBD1. The ends lost 5 bases at V and 8 bases at J; junction bases unmatched: 9. CDR1 LGHNA and CDR2 YNFKEQ come from the germline V gene. The CDR3 is 14 amino acids. The CDR3 loop is CASSVQKGAHTIYF. As DNA, the CDR3 is TGTGCCAGCAGCGTGCAAAAGGGGGCACACACCATATATTTT.